These 25 T cell receptor beta chains share one sample of origin, sequenced in a study of cytomegalovirus exposure and HLA in healthy donors. The PCR employed 60 Vbeta primers together with 13 Jbeta primers. Only in-frame clones appear in the TCRdb table, and some are missing; sequencing was by immunoSEQ multiplex PCR. The sample includes around 120,000 clones, around 82% of them seen just once. Sequenced: PBMCs. The receptors shown here come from a boy aged 5-17 years in good health and CMV-seronegative.

This chain links TRBV5-6 with TRBJ1-1, with 8 bases fitting TRBD1. This CDR3 spans 16 amino acids. J gave up 0 bases and V 3 bases, and 7 bases lay outside the gene matches. Per germline, CDR1 SGHDT and CDR2 YYEEEE. In DNA form, the CDR3 reads TGTGCCAGCAGCTGGGTGGGGGGACAGGTGAACACTGAAGCTTTCTTT. As protein: CASSWVGGQVNTEAFF.

This rearrangement joins TRBV27 to TRBJ2-3; perhaps TRBD1 as D (5 bases). Trimming took off 6 bases at V and 2 bases at J, with 12 bases between the two ends. This CDR3 comprises 14 residues. Germline V CDR1 and CDR2: MNHEY, SMNVEV (reference sequence). The CDR3 region has the DNA TGTGCCAGCAGCCCTGACAGACACACAGATACGCAGTATTTT. The encoded protein is CASSPDRHTDTQYF.

This chain links TRBV2 with TRBJ1-1, with 9 bases matching TRBD1. Germline loops: CDR1 SNHLY, CDR2 FYNNEI. The CDR3 runs 14 residues. V lost 7 bases, J lost 7 bases, and 10 bases stayed unmatched. CDR3: CASTGTGQGLEAFF. CDR3 sequence (DNA): TGTGCCAGCACCGGGACAGGGCAAGGCCTTGAAGCTTTCTTT. The variable domain in full, with the rest retrieved from reference TRBV2 and TRBJ1-1, is EPEVTQTPSHQVTQMGQEVILRCVPISNHLYFYWYRQILGQKVEFLVSFYNNEISEKSEIFDDQFSVERPDGSNFTLKIRSTKLEDSAMYFCASTGTGQGLEAFFGQGTRLTVV.

This rearrangement joins TRBV12-5 to TRBJ2-3, with 9 bases identical to TRBD1. The CDR3 loop spans 16 amino acids. Germline V gives CDR1 LGHNT, CDR2 FRNRAP. The junction had 11 bases not matched to a gene; V was cut back by 4 bases and J by 6 bases. The CDR3 coding sequence is TGTGCTAGTGGTTCGAAGAGGGGGGACAGGGAGGATACGCAGTATTTT. Amino acids: CASGSKRGDREDTQYF.

J is TRBJ1-6 and V is TRBV11-2; D not resolved. CDR3 length equals 15 residues. Germline-derived CDR1 and CDR2 are SGHAT and FQNNGV. V dropped 2 bases and J dropped 9 bases, with 14 bases sitting between them. The CDR3 spells CASSLLVGVSSPLHF. Written as DNA, the CDR3 is TGTGCCAGCAGCTTATTAGTGGGAGTAAGTTCACCCCTCCACTTT.

The chain combines TRBV29-1 with TRBJ1-3; 7 nucleotides match TRBD1. Germline V gene lookup returns CDR1 SQVTM and CDR2 ANQGSEA. The CDR3 length is 13 residues. Unmatched junction bases numbered 4, after V lost 8 bases and J lost 0 bases. CDR3 nucleotides: TGCAGCACCAGGGGGAGCTCTGGAAACACCATATATTTT. Its translation is CSTRGSSGNTIYF.

The chain links TRBV6-5 to TRBJ1-5, with a tentative D call TRBD1 (6 bases). Germline values: CDR1 MNHEY, CDR2 SVGAGI. Between the trimmed V and J ends, which lost 6 bases and 4 bases, there was a span of 10 bases. CDR3 length: 13 amino acids. The CDR3 DNA reads TGTGCCAGCAGAGAACAGGGAAATCAGCCCCAGCATTTT. The encoded protein is CASREQGNQPQHF.

The chain employs TRBV15 and TRBJ2-4; D ambiguous. The CDR3 contains 15 residues. Germline lookup yields CDR1 LNHNV and CDR2 YYDKDF (reference sequence). The V and J ends lost 1 base and 7 bases respectively, with 14 bases between them. The CDR3 protein is CATSRVGNVGNIQYF. The CDR3, as DNA: TGTGCCACCAGCAGAGTAGGCAACGTCGGGAACATTCAGTACTTC.

The chain recombines TRBV29-1 with TRBJ1-1, with 7 bases aligning to TRBD1. This CDR3 contains 14 residues. Germline CDR1 SQVTM, CDR2 ANQGSEA. Germline trimming cut 1 base from V and 0 bases from J; bases unmatched to any gene: 2. CDR3 DNA sequence: TGCAGCGTTGAAGTGACAGGGATGAACACTGAAGCTTTCTTT. It yields the protein CSVEVTGMNTEAFF.

In this sample, this clone turned up once. The sample carries other DNA sequences with the same CDR3. V usage is TRBV7-9 and J usage is TRBJ2-7, with D unresolved. Germline V gene sequence: CDR1 SEHNR, CDR2 FQNEAQ (reference sequence). The CDR3 sequence is 12 residues long. Trimming pared 0 bases from V and 5 bases from J, leaving 5 bases between. The CDR3 DNA follows: TGTGCCAGCAGCTTAGCCGGAGACGAGCAGTACTTC. This translates into CASSLAGDEQYF.

The chain combines TRBV2 with TRBJ2-7, with 7 positions matching TRBD1. CDR1 is SNHLY, CDR2 FYNNEI, per germline. The CDR3 has 15 residues. With 8 bases clipped from V and 4 bases from J, the junction kept 14 bases outside the gene matches. This chain's CDR3 is CASHLRDSPGYEQYF. The CDR3 region has the DNA TGTGCCAGCCACCTCCGGGACAGCCCAGGATACGAGCAGTACTTC. Full variable domain (outside the CDR3, taken from reference TRBV2 and TRBJ2-7): EPEVTQTPSHQVTQMGQEVILRCVPISNHLYFYWYRQILGQKVEFLVSFYNNEISEKSEIFDDQFSVERPDGSNFTLKIRSTKLEDSAMYFCASHLRDSPGYEQYFGPGTRLTVT.

This clone showed up just a few times. The rearrangement joins TRBV5-4 to TRBJ1-1, with TRBD1 identical over 7 bases. V was clipped by 2 bases and J by 7 bases; unmatched bases: 2. CDR1 SGHNT and CDR2 YYREEE come from the germline V gene (reference sequence). The CDR3 consists of 12 residues. DNA of the CDR3: TGTGCCAGCAGCTTCCGGGACAGTGAAGCTTTCTTT. Encoded protein: CASSFRDSEAFF.

A remark on this clone: A read error may account for a junction end that differs from germline. The V gene is TRBV5-6, the J gene TRBJ1-2; 7 nucleotides match TRBD1. Germline assignment: CDR1 SGHDT and CDR2 YYEEEE. CDR3 length: 16 residues. The CDR3, as DNA: TGTGCCAGCAGCTTGGTGCAGGGACAGATGACCTCCGGCTACCCCTTC. Protein: CASSLVQGQMTSGYPF.

The CDR3 nucleotides are TGTGCCAGCGTACCGGGGACAGGGGGTTCCGACGAGCAGTACTTC. It encodes CASVPGTGGSDEQYF. This rearrangement joins TRBV6-1 to TRBJ2-7; 11 nucleotides agree with TRBD1. The germline V gene encodes CDR1 MNHNS and CDR2 SASEGT. V lost 8 bases, J lost 5 bases, and 11 bases stayed unmatched. This CDR3 has 15 amino acids.

In its sample, this clone was seen a few times. The V call is TRBV5-1, the J call TRBJ1-1; 7 nucleotides agree with TRBD1. There are 14 residues in the CDR3. With 2 bases clipped from V and 6 bases from J, the junction kept 7 bases outside the gene matches. Germline CDR1 is SGHRS and CDR2 is YFSETQ. The CDR3 is CASSLEGGSAEAFF. DNA of the CDR3: TGCGCCAGCAGCTTAGAAGGGGGCTCGGCTGAAGCTTTCTTT.

The chain carries TRBV13 and TRBJ2-7, with TRBD1 identical over 7 bases. Germline CDR1 reads PRHDT; CDR2 reads FYEKMQ (reference sequence). V gave up 1 base and J gave up 6 bases; unmatched junction bases: 9. CDR3 length: 15 amino acids. CDR3 nucleotide sequence: TGTGCCAGCAGCTTAGAACGACAGGGTCGGCTCGAGCAGTACTTC. It yields the protein CASSLERQGRLEQYF.

This sequence joins TRBV13 and TRBJ1-4; 7 nucleotides align to TRBD1. V lost 10 bases to trimming and J lost 3 bases; unmatched junction nucleotides: 5. The CDR3 consists of 13 residues. Germline V gene sequence: CDR1 PRHDT, CDR2 FYEKMQ (reference sequence). CDR3 nucleotide sequence: TGTGCCACGAGACAGGGATCTAATGAAAAACTGTTTTTT. Its translation is CATRQGSNEKLFF.

The V and J genes are TRBV11-3 and TRBJ2-3, with D possibly matching TRBD2 (7 bases). Trimming pared 5 bases from V and 5 bases from J, leaving 23 bases between. The CDR3 runs 17 residues. Germline CDR1 reads SGHNT; CDR2 reads YENEEA. As DNA, the CDR3 is TGTGCCAGCAGCCTAGGTTGGGAAGGGGGGGGCCAAGATACGCAGTATTTT. The encoded protein is CASSLGWEGGGQDTQYF.

This rearrangement joins TRBV4-1 to TRBJ2-3; perhaps TRBD2 as D (5 bases). The CDR3 loop spans 17 amino acids. V lost 1 base and J 4 bases, leaving 18 bases between the germline ends. The germline CDR1 and CDR2 sequences are MGHRA and YSYEKL. This CDR3 reads CASSQGREGPEADTQYF. CDR3 DNA: TGCGCCAGCAGCCAAGGACGCGAGGGCCCGGAGGCAGATACGCAGTATTTT.

The chain employs TRBV5-1 and TRBJ1-4; no clear D gene. The germline gives CDR1 SGHRS, CDR2 YFSETQ. V shed 0 bases and J shed 1 base, with 7 bases lying between them. The CDR3 runs to 15 residues. CDR3 region: CASSLGTLTNEKLFF. In DNA, the CDR3 is TGCGCCAGCAGCTTGGGGACTCTAACTAATGAAAAACTGTTTTTT.

V is TRBV7-9 and J is TRBJ1-1, with a possible D match to TRBD1 (6 bases). V shed 5 bases and J shed 0 bases, with 13 bases lying between them. The CDR3 loop spans 15 amino acids. CDR1 is SEHNR, CDR2 FQNEAQ, per germline (reference sequence). The CDR3: CASSGLDSMNTEAFF. As DNA, the CDR3 is TGTGCCAGCAGCGGACTGGACAGCATGAACACTGAAGCTTTCTTT. Full variable domain (rest looked up from reference TRBV7-9 and TRBJ1-1): DTGVSQNPRHKITKRGQNVTFRCDPISEHNRLYWYRQTLGQGPEFLTYFQNEAQLEKSRLLSDRFSAERPKGSFSTLEIQRTEQGDSAMYLCASSGLDSMNTEAFFGQGTRLTVV.

The V and J genes are TRBV4-2 and TRBJ1-5; D is ambiguous. CDR1 and CDR2 from the germline V gene are LGHNA and YNFKEQ. The ends were cut back, 1 base at V and 5 bases at J, with 3 bases in the middle. The CDR3 consists of 12 residues. Here the CDR3 DNA reads TGTGCCAGCAGCCAAGGCGATCAGCCCCAGCATTTT. Protein product: CASSQGDQPQHF.

V is TRBV7-8 and J is TRBJ2-5; 11 bases are a match to TRBD1. CDR3 length equals 18 residues. Trimming took 3 bases from V and 3 from J; bases not matched to a gene: 12. The V gene's germline CDR1 is SGHVS and CDR2 FQNEAQ. The CDR3 coding sequence is TGTGCCAGCAGCTTGGGTGGGACCGGGACAGGGGGAAAAGAGACCCAGTACTTC. Translation: CASSLGGTGTGGKETQYF. The whole variable domain, filled in from reference TRBV7-8 and TRBJ2-5, reads GAGVSQSPRYKVAKRGQDVALRCDPISGHVSLFWYQQALGQGPEFLTYFQNEAQLDKSGLPSDRFFAERPEGSVSTLKIQRTQQEDSAVYLCASSLGGTGTGGKETQYFGPGTRLLVL.

V and J are TRBV6-5 and TRBJ2-1; D possibly corresponds to TRBD2 (7 bases). The CDR3 totals 16 residues. V was pared by 4 bases and J by 8 bases, with 21 bases between. The germline gives CDR1 MNHEY, CDR2 SVGAGI. Written as DNA, the CDR3 is TGTGCCAGCAGTTCCCCCAGCGGGACAATTAAGTATGAGCAGTTCTTC. Encoded protein: CASSSPSGTIKYEQFF.

The chain couples TRBV29-1 to TRBJ2-2, with D possibly being TRBD2 (6 bases). Germline V CDR1 and CDR2: SQVTM, ANQGSEA. The ends were cut back, 7 bases at V and 1 base at J, with 16 bases in the middle. The CDR3 has 15 amino acids. The DNA of the CDR3 is TGCAGCGGCGCCGGGGGTCAGGGGAACACCGGGGAGCTGTTTTTT. As protein: CSGAGGQGNTGELFF.